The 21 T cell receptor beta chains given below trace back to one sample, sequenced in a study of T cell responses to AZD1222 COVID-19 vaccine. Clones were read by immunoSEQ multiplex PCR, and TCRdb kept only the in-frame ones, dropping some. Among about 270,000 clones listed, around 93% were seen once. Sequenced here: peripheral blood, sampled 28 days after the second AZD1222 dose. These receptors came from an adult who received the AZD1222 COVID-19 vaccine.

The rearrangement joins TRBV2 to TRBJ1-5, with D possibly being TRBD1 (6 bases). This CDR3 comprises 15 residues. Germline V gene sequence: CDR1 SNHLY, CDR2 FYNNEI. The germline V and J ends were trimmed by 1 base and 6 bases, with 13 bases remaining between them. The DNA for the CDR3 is TGTGCCAGCAGTGAAGGGGGCCAGGGGTCTCAGCCCCAGCATTTT. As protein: CASSEGGQGSQPQHF.

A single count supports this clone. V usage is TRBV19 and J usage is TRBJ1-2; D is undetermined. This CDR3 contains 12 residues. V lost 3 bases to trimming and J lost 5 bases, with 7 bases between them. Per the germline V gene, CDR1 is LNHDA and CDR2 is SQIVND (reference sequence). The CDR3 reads CASSIREYGYTF. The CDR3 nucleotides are TGTGCCAGTAGTATCCGGGAGTATGGCTACACCTTC.

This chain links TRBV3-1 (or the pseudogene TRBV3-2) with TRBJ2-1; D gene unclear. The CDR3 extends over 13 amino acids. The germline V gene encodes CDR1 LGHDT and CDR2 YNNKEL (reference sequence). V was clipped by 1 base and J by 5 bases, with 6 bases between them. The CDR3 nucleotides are TGTGCCAGCAGCCAAGTCGAACACAATGAGCAGTTCTTC. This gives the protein CASSQVEHNEQFF.

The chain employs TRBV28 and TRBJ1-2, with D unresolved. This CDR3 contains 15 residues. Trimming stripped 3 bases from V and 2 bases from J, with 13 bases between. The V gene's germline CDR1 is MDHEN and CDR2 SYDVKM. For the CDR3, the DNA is TGTGCCAGCAGTTTCCCCTTTTCGGGGAACTATGGCTACACCTTC. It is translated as CASSFPFSGNYGYTF.

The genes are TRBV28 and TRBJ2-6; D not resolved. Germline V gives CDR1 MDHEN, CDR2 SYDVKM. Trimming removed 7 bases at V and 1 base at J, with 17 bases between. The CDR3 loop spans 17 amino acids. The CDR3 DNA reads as TGTGCCAGCACACGTGGGGTTTTAAGGTCTGGGGCCAACGTCCTGACTTTC. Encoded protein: CASTRGVLRSGANVLTF.

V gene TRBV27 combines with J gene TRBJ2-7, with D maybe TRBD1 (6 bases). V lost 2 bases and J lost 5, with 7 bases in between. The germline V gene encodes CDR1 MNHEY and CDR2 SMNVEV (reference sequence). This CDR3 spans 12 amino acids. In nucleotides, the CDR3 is TGTGCCAGCAGTTTAGGGGGCAACGAGCAGTACTTC. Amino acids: CASSLGGNEQYF.

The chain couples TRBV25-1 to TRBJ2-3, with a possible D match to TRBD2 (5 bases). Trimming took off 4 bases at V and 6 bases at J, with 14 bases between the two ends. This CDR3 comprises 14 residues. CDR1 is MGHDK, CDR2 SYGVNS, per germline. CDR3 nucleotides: TGTGCCAGCAGTGCGAGGACTCGTTCGGATACGCAGTATTTT. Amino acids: CASSARTRSDTQYF.

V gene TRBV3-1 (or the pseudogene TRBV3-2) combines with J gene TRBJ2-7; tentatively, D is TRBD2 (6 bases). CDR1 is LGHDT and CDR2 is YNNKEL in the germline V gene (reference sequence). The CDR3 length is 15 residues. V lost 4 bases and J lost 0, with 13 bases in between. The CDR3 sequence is CASSPGSGYSYEQYF. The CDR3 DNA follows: TGTGCCAGCAGCCCCGGGAGCGGGTACTCCTACGAGCAGTACTTC.

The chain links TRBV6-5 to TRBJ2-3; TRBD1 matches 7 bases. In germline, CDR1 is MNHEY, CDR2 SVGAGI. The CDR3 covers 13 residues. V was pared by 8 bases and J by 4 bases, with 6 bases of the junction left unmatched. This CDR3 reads CASSRQGADTQYF. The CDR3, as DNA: TGTGCCAGCTCCAGGCAGGGGGCAGATACGCAGTATTTT.

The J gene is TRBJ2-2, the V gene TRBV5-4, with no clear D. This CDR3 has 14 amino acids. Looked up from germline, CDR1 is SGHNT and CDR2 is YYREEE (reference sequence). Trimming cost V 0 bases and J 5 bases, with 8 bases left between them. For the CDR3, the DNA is TGTGCCAGCAGCTTGGCCGGTCGGACCGGGGAGCTGTTTTTT. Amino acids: CASSLAGRTGELFF.

CDR3 DNA sequence: TGTGCCAGCAGCTTGGACCTATCTGGGGCCAACGTCCTGACTTTC. Its translation: CASSLDLSGANVLTF. V gene TRBV5-4 combines with J gene TRBJ2-6; unclear D gene. With 0 bases removed from V and 1 base from J, the gap between germline ends came to 5 bases. The germline V gene encodes CDR1 SGHNT and CDR2 YYREEE (reference sequence). The CDR3 runs 15 residues.

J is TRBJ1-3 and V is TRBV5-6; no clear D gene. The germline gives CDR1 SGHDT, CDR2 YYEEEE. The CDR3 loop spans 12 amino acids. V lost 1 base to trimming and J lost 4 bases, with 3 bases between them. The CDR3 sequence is CASSLSGNTIYF. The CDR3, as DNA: TGTGCCAGCAGCTTGTCCGGAAACACCATATATTTT.

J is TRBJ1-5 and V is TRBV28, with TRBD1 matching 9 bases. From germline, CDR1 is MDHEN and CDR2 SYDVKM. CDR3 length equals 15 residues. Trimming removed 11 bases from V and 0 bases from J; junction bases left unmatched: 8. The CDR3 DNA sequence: TGTGCCTCCCGGGACAGGGCCTATAGCAATCAGCCCCAGCATTTT. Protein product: CASRDRAYSNQPQHF.

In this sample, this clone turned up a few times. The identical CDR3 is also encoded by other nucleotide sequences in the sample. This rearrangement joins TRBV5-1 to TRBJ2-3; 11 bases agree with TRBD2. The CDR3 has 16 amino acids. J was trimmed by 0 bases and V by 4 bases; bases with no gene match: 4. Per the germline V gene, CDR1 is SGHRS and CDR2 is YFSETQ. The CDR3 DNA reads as TGCGCCAGCAGCCCGGGGACTAGCGGTAGCACAGATACGCAGTATTTT. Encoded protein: CASSPGTSGSTDTQYF.

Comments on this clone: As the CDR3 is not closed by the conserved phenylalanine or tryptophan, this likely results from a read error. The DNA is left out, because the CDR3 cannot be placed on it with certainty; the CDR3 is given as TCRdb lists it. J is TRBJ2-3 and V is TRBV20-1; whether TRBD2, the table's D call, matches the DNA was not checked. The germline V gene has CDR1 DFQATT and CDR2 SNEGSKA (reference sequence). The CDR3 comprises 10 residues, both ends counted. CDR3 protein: CSARRLAGWL.

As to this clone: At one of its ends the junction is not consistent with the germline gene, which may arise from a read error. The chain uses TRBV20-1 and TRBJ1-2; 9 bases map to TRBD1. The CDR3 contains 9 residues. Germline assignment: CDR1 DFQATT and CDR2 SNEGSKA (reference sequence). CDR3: CSAGDRAVF. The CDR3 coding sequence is TGCAGTGCTGGGGACAGGGCCGTCTTC.

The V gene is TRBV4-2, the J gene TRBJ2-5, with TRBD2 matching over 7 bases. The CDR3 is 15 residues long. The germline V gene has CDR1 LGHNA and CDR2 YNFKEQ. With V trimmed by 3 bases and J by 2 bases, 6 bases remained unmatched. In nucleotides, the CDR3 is TGTGCCAGCAGCCATGGAAGCGGGGAGCAAGAGACCCAGTACTTC. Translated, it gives CASSHGSGEQETQYF.

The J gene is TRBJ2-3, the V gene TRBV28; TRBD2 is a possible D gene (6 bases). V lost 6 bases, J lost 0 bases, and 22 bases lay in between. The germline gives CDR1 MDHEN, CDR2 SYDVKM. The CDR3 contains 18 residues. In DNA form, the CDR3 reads TGTGCCAGCAGCTCCACCGCCAGCACTAGCCCAAGCACAGATACGCAGTATTTT. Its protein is CASSSTASTSPSTDTQYF.

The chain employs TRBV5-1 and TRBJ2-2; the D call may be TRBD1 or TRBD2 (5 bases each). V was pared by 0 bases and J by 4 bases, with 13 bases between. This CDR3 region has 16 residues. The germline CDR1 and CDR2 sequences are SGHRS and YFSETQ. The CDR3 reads CASSLASQGVTGELFF. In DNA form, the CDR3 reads TGCGCCAGCAGCTTGGCCTCTCAGGGAGTCACCGGGGAGCTGTTTTTT. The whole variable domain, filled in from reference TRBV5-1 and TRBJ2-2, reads KAGVTQTPRYLIKTRGQQVTLSCSPISGHRSVSWYQQTPGQGLQFLFEYFSETQRNKGNFPGRFSGRQFSNSRSEMNVSTLELGDSALYLCASSLASQGVTGELFFGEGSRLTVL.

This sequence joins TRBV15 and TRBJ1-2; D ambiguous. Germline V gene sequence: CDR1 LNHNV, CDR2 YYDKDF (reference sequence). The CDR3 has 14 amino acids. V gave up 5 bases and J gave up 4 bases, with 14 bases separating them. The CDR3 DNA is TGTGCCACCAGCTCCTTTGGAGGGTTCTATGGCTACACCTTC. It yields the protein CATSSFGGFYGYTF.

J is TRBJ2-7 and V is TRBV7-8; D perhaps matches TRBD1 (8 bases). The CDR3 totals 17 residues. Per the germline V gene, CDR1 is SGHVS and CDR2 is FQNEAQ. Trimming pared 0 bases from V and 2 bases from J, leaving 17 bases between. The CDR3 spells CASSLAVTGEGTYEQYF. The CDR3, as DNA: TGTGCCAGCAGCTTAGCGGTGACAGGGGAGGGAACCTACGAGCAGTACTTC.